This T cell receptor beta chain was captured by sequencing in a study of cytotoxic CD8 clonotypes in ibrutinib-treated CLL. Study information: Across samples, productive templates numbered 200,000 to 300,000 and productive rearrangements reached 94,082 on average.

Assay: immunoSEQ multiplex PCR; the TCRdb copy retains only in-frame clones and omits some. The sample shows about 140,000 clones, 77% of them seen only once. A word on this clone: Antigen: not known.

Whole-study findings and limits: Higher clonality was seen at ibrutinib response and a return toward baseline at progression.

CDR1 and CDR2 from the germline V gene are MNHEY and SVGAGI. The CDR3 contains 15 residues. Trimming stripped 0 bases from V and 1 base from J, with 9 bases between. The chain couples TRBV6-5 to TRBJ1-1; D call uncertain. Sequenced material: PBMCs, taken after 12 months of ibrutinib treatment. The TCR sequence derives from a human donor with chronic lymphocytic leukemia. The CDR3 nucleotides are TGTGCCAGCAGTTACTCGATGGAGGGGAACACTGAAGCTTTCTTT. This gives the protein CASSYSMEGNTEAFF.